Listed here are 28 T cell receptor beta chains from one sample, sequenced in a study of beta chain features in type 1 diabetes. TCRB transcripts that were expressed got sequenced, as all of the isolated RNA had been reverse transcribed. Produced via immunoSEQ multiplex PCR; TCRdb's table is partial and in-frame only. The sample comprises hundreds of thousands of clones, about a sixth of which are singletons, and 0.02% to 0.03% rests with the top ten. The sequencing sample was made of naive CD4+ T cells from blood. Source of these receptors: a woman aged 18-29 years in good health.

Only a few counts were recorded for this clone. The chain joins TRBV7-9 to TRBJ2-5; 9 nucleotides agree with TRBD1. The trim removed 8 bases at V and 6 bases at J, leaving 19 bases unmatched. Germline V gene data show CDR1 as SEHNR and CDR2 as FQNEAQ (reference sequence). CDR3 length equals 17 residues. CDR3 sequence (DNA): TGTGCCAGCGGAAGCTACAGGGGGCAAGGGGGTCGGCAGACCCAGTACTTC. It yields the protein CASGSYRGQGGRQTQYF.

The V and J genes are TRBV7-2 and TRBJ2-2; no definite D call. CDR3 length: 14 amino acids. The germline V and J ends were trimmed by 2 bases and 4 bases, with 8 bases remaining between them. From germline, CDR1 is SGHTA and CDR2 FQGNSA. Here the CDR3 DNA reads TGTGCCAGCAGCTTATCAAGGGTCACCGGGGAGCTGTTTTTT. Translation: CASSLSRVTGELFF.

This clone occurred many times. This chain connects TRBV10-3 to TRBJ2-2; no clear D. Trimming left V 10 bases short and J 6 bases short, with 9 bases between. This CDR3 spans 11 amino acids. Germline V gives CDR1 ENHRY, CDR2 SYGVKD. CDR3 coding DNA: TGTGCCACCCAGCTCGCCGGGGAGCTGTTTTTT. Translated, it gives CATQLAGELFF.

The chain combines TRBV11-2 with TRBJ2-3; D might be TRBD1 (5 bases). Germline V gives CDR1 SGHAT, CDR2 FQNNGV. CDR3 size: 12 residues. V was cut by 9 bases and J by 3 bases, with 10 bases left in between. In DNA form, the CDR3 reads TGTGCCAGTGGGCAGGGAACAGATACGCAGTATTTT. As protein: CASGQGTDTQYF.

This clone was observed a few times. The chain employs TRBV7-2 and TRBJ1-1; D is unresolved. This CDR3 is built from 14 residues. The germline V gene has CDR1 SGHTA and CDR2 FQGNSA. Trimming left V 5 bases short and J 0 bases short, with 10 bases between. The CDR3 loop reads CASSPDTLNTEAFF. In DNA, the CDR3 is TGTGCCAGCAGCCCCGACACGTTGAACACTGAAGCTTTCTTT.

This clone was seen more than once but under ten times. The chain has TRBV25-1 and TRBJ2-7, with TRBD1 matching 10 bases. Trimming took 1 base from V and 4 from J; bases not matched to a gene: 7. The length of the CDR3 is 16 residues. The germline CDR1 and CDR2 sequences are MGHDK and SYGVNS. CDR3 loop: CASSEWGTGVMYEQYF. The CDR3 DNA sequence: TGTGCCAGCAGTGAATGGGGGACAGGGGTGATGTACGAGCAGTACTTC.

The genes are TRBV7-2 and TRBJ2-7; 7 positions agree with TRBD1. This CDR3 is 14 amino acids long. V was clipped by 5 bases and J by 3 bases; unmatched bases: 7. Germline values: CDR1 SGHTA, CDR2 FQGNSA. The CDR3 is CASSPRQGYYEQYF. In DNA, the CDR3 is TGTGCCAGCAGCCCCCGACAGGGTTACTACGAGCAGTACTTC. Full variable domain (missing parts from reference TRBV7-2 and TRBJ2-7): GAGVSQSPSNKVTEKGKDVELRCDPISGHTALYWYRQSLGQGLEFLIYFQGNSAPDKSGLPSDRFSAERTGGSVSTLTIQRTQQEDSAVYLCASSPRQGYYEQYFGPGTRLTVT.

The chain recombines TRBV4-3 with TRBJ2-7; the D is unclear. This CDR3 has 15 residues. The ends were cut back, 0 bases at V and 2 bases at J, with 11 bases in the middle. Per the germline V gene, CDR1 is LGHNA and CDR2 is YSLEER. CDR3 amino acids: CASSQEPRPTYEQYF. CDR3 DNA: TGCGCCAGCAGCCAAGAGCCCAGGCCGACCTACGAGCAGTACTTC.

This clone was seen more than once but under ten times. The chain carries TRBV7-9 and TRBJ2-7; 8 bases agree with TRBD1. The CDR3 runs 14 residues. V was pared by 6 bases and J by 4 bases, with 8 bases of the junction left unmatched. Per germline, CDR1 SEHNR and CDR2 FQNEAQ (reference sequence). The CDR3 sequence is CASRSGTGPYEQYF. In nucleotides, the CDR3 is TGTGCCAGCAGATCCGGGACAGGACCTTACGAGCAGTACTTC.

The chain employs TRBV18 and TRBJ2-1; 7 nucleotides line up with TRBD1. The CDR3 consists of 11 residues. The V segment lost 3 bases and the J segment 15 bases; nucleotides outside the gene matches: 5. Per the germline V gene, CDR1 is KGHSH and CDR2 is LQKENI. The CDR3, as DNA: TGTGCCAGCTCACCCGACAGGGCCAGGTTCTTC. It specifies CASSPDRARFF.

This chain joins TRBV5-1 and TRBJ2-7; D remains unclear. Germline values: CDR1 SGHRS, CDR2 YFSETQ. This CDR3 region has 15 residues. V lost 2 bases and J 3 bases, leaving 15 bases between the germline ends. CDR3 loop: CASSLLALDGYEQYF. The CDR3, as DNA: TGCGCCAGCAGCTTATTGGCTCTGGATGGCTACGAGCAGTACTTC.

The chain recombines TRBV2 with TRBJ1-5; 7 positions match TRBD1. V lost 6 bases to trimming and J lost 5 bases; unmatched junction nucleotides: 4. The length of the CDR3 is 13 residues. The V gene's germline CDR1 is SNHLY and CDR2 FYNNEI. The CDR3 coding sequence is TGTGCCAGCAGCAGACAGGGACATCAGCCCCAGCATTTT. This gives the protein CASSRQGHQPQHF.

This rearrangement joins TRBV7-2 to TRBJ2-5, with 7 bases identical to TRBD2. Losses at the gene ends were 5 bases for V and 4 bases for J; bases not matched to a gene: 10. Germline loops: CDR1 SGHTA, CDR2 FQGNSA. This CDR3 spans 15 amino acids. This CDR3 is CASSPGRVAGETQYF. In DNA form, the CDR3 reads TGTGCCAGCAGCCCCGGTCGGGTAGCGGGAGAGACCCAGTACTTC.

This clone was counted only a few times. The chain employs TRBV2 and TRBJ2-3, with no clear D. Per the germline V gene, CDR1 is SNHLY and CDR2 is FYNNEI. Trimming left V 6 bases short and J 2 bases short, with 21 bases between. This CDR3 has 17 residues. This CDR3 is CASRVEARAPVTDTQYF. CDR3 DNA sequence: TGTGCCAGCAGGGTGGAAGCGAGAGCCCCAGTCACAGATACGCAGTATTTT.

The chain carries TRBV10-3 and TRBJ2-1, with 12 bases matching TRBD2. Per the germline V gene, CDR1 is ENHRY and CDR2 is SYGVKD. CDR3 length: 13 residues. Trimming took 6 bases from V and 10 from J; bases not matched to a gene: 4. CDR3 coding DNA: TGTGCCATCAGCAGACTAGCGGGAGACGAGCAGTTCTTC. Its protein is CAISRLAGDEQFF.

This clone was seen only a few times. V gene TRBV11-2 combines with J gene TRBJ1-4; D uncertain. V was pared by 0 bases and J by 7 bases, with 6 bases between. The CDR3 has 13 residues. Germline V lookup: CDR1 SGHAT, CDR2 FQNNGV. Written as DNA, the CDR3 is TGTGCCAGCAGCTTAGAGCTCGGTGAAAAACTGTTTTTT. This encodes CASSLELGEKLFF.

This clone turned up a few times. This CDR3 is CASSLENLYEQYF. As DNA, the CDR3 is TGTGCCAGCAGCTTAGAGAACTTATACGAGCAGTACTTC. This rearrangement joins TRBV11-2 to TRBJ2-7; D is ambiguous. Germline CDR1 is SGHAT and CDR2 is FQNNGV. With 0 bases removed from V and 4 bases from J, the gap between germline ends came to 7 bases. The CDR3 is 13 amino acids.

The table lists this clone with a few counts. The chain links TRBV4-3 to TRBJ2-7; no clear D gene. CDR3 size: 14 residues. Germline CDR1 LGHNA, CDR2 YSLEER. The ends were cut back, 3 bases at V and 1 base at J, with 10 bases in the middle. The CDR3 loop is CASSQSFGSYEQYF. CDR3 sequence (DNA): TGCGCCAGCAGCCAGTCATTCGGGTCCTACGAGCAGTACTTC.

The chain couples TRBV6-6 to TRBJ1-5; a weak D match, TRBD1 (5 bases). The CDR3 contains 14 residues. V was clipped by 0 bases and J by 7 bases, with 10 bases between them. Germline values: CDR1 MNHNY, CDR2 SVGAGI (reference sequence). CDR3 sequence (DNA): TGTGCCAGCAGTTACTCCCTCCCAGGGCAGCCCCAGCATTTT. The encoded protein is CASSYSLPGQPQHF.

This clone has just a few counts. J is TRBJ2-2 and V is TRBV6-6; D perhaps matches TRBD1 (6 bases). CDR3 length equals 16 residues. The V end was cut by 6 bases, the J end by 4 bases, with 18 bases between. From germline, CDR1 is MNHNY and CDR2 SVGAGI (reference sequence). The CDR3 DNA reads TGTGCCAGCAGGAGCATCTCAGGGGTTCCCACCGGGGAGCTGTTTTTT. It yields the protein CASRSISGVPTGELFF.

This clone occurred a few times. In DNA form, the CDR3 reads TGTGCCAGCAGCTTAAGCGGGAGTAGGGAGACCCAGTACTTC. Protein sequence: CASSLSGSRETQYF. The rearrangement links TRBV7-3 to TRBJ2-5; 7 nucleotides agree with TRBD2. Looked up from germline, CDR1 is SGHTA and CDR2 is FQGTGA. Trimming at V came to 1 base and at J to 5 bases, leaving 4 bases not matched to a gene. The CDR3 contains 14 residues.

There are a few counts of this clone. This sample also contains other DNA sequences that code for the same CDR3. This chain uses TRBV2 with TRBJ2-2, with D perhaps matching TRBD2 (6 bases). With 3 bases removed from V and 4 bases from J, the gap between germline ends came to 12 bases. CDR3 size: 15 residues. Germline V gives CDR1 SNHLY, CDR2 FYNNEI. The CDR3 sequence: CASSESGRATGELFF. The CDR3 DNA reads as TGTGCCAGCAGTGAGAGCGGGCGAGCCACCGGGGAGCTGTTTTTT.

The chain has TRBV18 and TRBJ2-1; possible D gene TRBD2, 5 bases. Germline lookup yields CDR1 KGHSH and CDR2 LQKENI. The CDR3 extends over 13 amino acids. V was shortened by 5 bases and J by 8 bases, with 13 bases between the two germline ends. For the CDR3, the DNA is TGTGCCAGCTCAATGCGGAGCGGCGATGAGCAGTTCTTC. Protein: CASSMRSGDEQFF.

Note on this clone: Other DNA sequences in the sample encode the same CDR3. This chain links TRBV4-3 with TRBJ2-5; D is undetermined. The CDR3 covers 13 residues. V lost 3 bases and J lost 1, with 6 bases in between. CDR1 is LGHNA and CDR2 is YSLEER in the germline V gene. CDR3 bases: TGCGCCAGCAGCCATGAGCTCCAAGAGACCCAGTACTTC. Its protein product is CASSHELQETQYF.

Only a few counts were recorded for this clone. V and J are TRBV5-1 and TRBJ2-5; 10 positions match TRBD2. Germline V CDR1 and CDR2: SGHRS, YFSETQ. V lost 4 bases to trimming and J lost 4 bases; unmatched junction nucleotides: 10. The CDR3 loop spans 16 amino acids. The chain's CDR3 is CASSELLAGAGETQYF. In DNA, the CDR3 is TGCGCCAGCAGCGAACTCCTAGCGGGAGCTGGAGAGACCCAGTACTTC.

This clone has a handful of counts. V and J are TRBV6-5 and TRBJ2-1, with a possible D match to TRBD1 (6 bases). V gave up 2 bases and J gave up 0 bases, with 8 bases separating them. The CDR3 spans 15 residues. Germline lookup yields CDR1 MNHEY and CDR2 SVGAGI. This CDR3 reads CASSYQGSSYNEQFF. Here the CDR3 DNA reads TGTGCCAGCAGTTACCAGGGGAGCTCCTACAATGAGCAGTTCTTC.

This clone was detected many times. The chain employs TRBV2 and TRBJ2-1, with a possible D match to TRBD2 (5 bases). Per germline, CDR1 SNHLY and CDR2 FYNNEI. The CDR3 sequence is 12 residues long. Trimming took off 7 bases at V and 7 bases at J, with 11 bases between the two ends. DNA for the CDR3: TGTGCCAGCAACCCTAGCTGGAATGAGCAGTTCTTC. Residues: CASNPSWNEQFF.

This clone was counted between two and nine times. This chain joins TRBV6-1 and TRBJ2-1; D is unresolved. Trimming cost V 4 bases and J 0 bases, with 10 bases left between them. The CDR3 contains 15 residues. CDR1 MNHNS and CDR2 SASEGT come from the germline V gene. This CDR3 reads CASSVTLSSYNEQFF. The CDR3 DNA reads as TGTGCCAGCAGTGTTACCTTGAGCTCCTACAATGAGCAGTTCTTC.